Included here is one TCR beta chain sequence, with context. Described time point: baseline pretreatment blood. Treatment here: 15 Gy SBRT to primary tumor, nephrectomy 4 weeks later. The tumor was a clear cell renal cell carcinoma. This sample is part of a study of radiation and T cells in renal cell carcinoma. In the study overall: Nephrectomy followed 15 Gy stereotactic body radiation by 4 weeks.

This CDR3 spans 15 amino acids. Germline V gene data show CDR1 as SGDLS and CDR2 as YYNGEE. Trimming took off 0 bases at V and 2 bases at J, with 10 bases between the two ends. Only in-frame clones appear in the TCRdb table, and some are missing; sequencing was by immunoSEQ multiplex PCR. The repertoire holds tens of thousands of clones, 82% seen once, with around 6.7% in the top ten. V is TRBV9 and J is TRBJ2-3, with D possibly TRBD1 on 6 matching bases. This clonotype originated in a man aged 55-75 years with renal cell carcinoma. Source: blood, taken from a patient whose treatment included radiotherapy and nephrectomy. The CDR3 DNA is TGTGCCAGCAGCGTAGGGGGGCCTTACACAGATACGCAGTATTTT. Protein sequence: CASSVGGPYTDTQYF.